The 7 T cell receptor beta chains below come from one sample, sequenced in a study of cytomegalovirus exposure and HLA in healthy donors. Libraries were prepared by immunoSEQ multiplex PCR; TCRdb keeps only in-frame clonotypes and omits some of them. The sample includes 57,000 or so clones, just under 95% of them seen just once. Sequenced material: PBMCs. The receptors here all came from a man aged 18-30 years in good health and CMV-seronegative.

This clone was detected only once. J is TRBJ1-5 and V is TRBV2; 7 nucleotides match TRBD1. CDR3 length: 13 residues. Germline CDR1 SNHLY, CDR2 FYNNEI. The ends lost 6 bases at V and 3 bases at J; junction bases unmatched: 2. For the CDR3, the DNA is TGTGCCAGCAGGGGACAGACCAATCAGCCCCAGCATTTT. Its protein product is CASRGQTNQPQHF.

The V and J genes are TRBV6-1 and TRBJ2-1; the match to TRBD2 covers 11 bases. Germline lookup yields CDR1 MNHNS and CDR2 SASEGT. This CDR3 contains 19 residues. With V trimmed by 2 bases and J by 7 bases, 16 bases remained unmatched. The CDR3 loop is CASSEFFETSGITGNEQFF. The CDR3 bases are TGTGCCAGCAGTGAATTCTTTGAGACTAGCGGGATCACGGGGAATGAGCAGTTCTTC.

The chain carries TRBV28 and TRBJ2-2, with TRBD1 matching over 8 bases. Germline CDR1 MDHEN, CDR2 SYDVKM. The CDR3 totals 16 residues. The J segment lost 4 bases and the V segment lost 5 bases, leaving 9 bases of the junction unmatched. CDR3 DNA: TGTGCCAGCAGTCTCCCTCAGGGGGCAGGCACCGGGGAGCTGTTTTTT. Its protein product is CASSLPQGAGTGELFF.

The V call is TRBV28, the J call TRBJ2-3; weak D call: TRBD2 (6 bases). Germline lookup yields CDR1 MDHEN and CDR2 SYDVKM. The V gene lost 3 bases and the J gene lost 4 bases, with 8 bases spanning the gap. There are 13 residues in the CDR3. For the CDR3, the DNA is TGTGCCAGCAGTTTCGGGAGCTCAGATACGCAGTATTTT. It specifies CASSFGSSDTQYF. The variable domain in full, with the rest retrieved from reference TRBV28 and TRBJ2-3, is DVKVTQSSRYLVKRTGEKVFLECVQDMDHENMFWYRQDPGLGLRLIYFSYDVKMKEKGDIPEGYSVSREKKERFSLILESASTNQTSMYLCASSFGSSDTQYFGPGTRLTVL.

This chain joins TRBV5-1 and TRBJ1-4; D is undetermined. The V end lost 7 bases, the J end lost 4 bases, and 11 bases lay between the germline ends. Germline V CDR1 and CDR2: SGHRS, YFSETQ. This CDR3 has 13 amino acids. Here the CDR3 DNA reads TGCGCCAGCGGCCGTTCTGGTAATGAAAAACTGTTTTTT. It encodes CASGRSGNEKLFF.

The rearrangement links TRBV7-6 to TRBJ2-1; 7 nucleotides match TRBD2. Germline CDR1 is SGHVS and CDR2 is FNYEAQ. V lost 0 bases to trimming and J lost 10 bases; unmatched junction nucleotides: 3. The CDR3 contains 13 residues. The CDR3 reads CASSLAELAEQFF. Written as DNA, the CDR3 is TGTGCCAGCAGCTTAGCCGAACTAGCGGAGCAGTTCTTC.

This chain's CDR3 is CASSFDTGELFF. The CDR3 DNA follows: TGCGCCAGCAGCTTCGACACCGGGGAGCTGTTTTTT. The V and J genes are TRBV5-1 and TRBJ2-2, with unresolved D. V shed 2 bases and J shed 3 bases, with 2 bases lying between them. The CDR3 contains 12 residues. The V gene's germline CDR1 is SGHRS and CDR2 YFSETQ.